This T cell receptor beta chain was sequenced during a study of cytomegalovirus exposure and HLA in healthy donors. PCR primers comprised 60 Vbeta and 13 Jbeta primers. Sequenced by immunoSEQ multiplex PCR; TCRdb stores in-frame clones only, minus some. The data show 150,000 to 200,000 clones, about four fifths seen once. The CDR3 length is 17 residues. V lost 0 bases and J lost 7; bases outside the gene matches: 12. Germline assignment: CDR1 MGHRA and CDR2 YSYEKL. The receptor was derived from a man aged 30-40 years in good health and CMV-seronegative. Sequencing was carried out using PBMCs. This chain uses TRBV4-1 with TRBJ2-1; 7 nucleotides align to TRBD2. The CDR3 reads CASSQDTPLAGRNEQFF. The CDR3 DNA follows: TGCGCCAGCAGCCAAGATACCCCCTTAGCGGGTCGGAATGAGCAGTTCTTC.